This TCR beta chain derives from a study of T cells in Graves' hyperthyroidism and ophthalmopathy. Germline CDR1 and CDR2: SNHLY and FYNNEI. This CDR3 has 16 residues. J lost 6 bases, V lost 6 bases, and 14 bases had no gene match. Patients aged 18 to 65 had newly diagnosed hyperthyroidism lasting under 2 months. Lactation, pregnancy, other autoimmune disease or uncontrolled infection led to exclusion of patients. Amplification yielded TCR beta CDR3 regions, with RNA transcripts as the source. The HTBI primer set was used in a first-round RT-PCR of the TCR CDR3. One entry per CDR3 protein, called by TCRdb with MiXCR from the multiplex PCR reads. The data contain some 510,000 distinct CDR3 sequences, around 46% of them singletons. On this clonotype: Its antigen is as yet unknown.

Study outcomes and limitations: Blood held most thyroid clonotypes expanded above 0.001 frequency. The model predicted ophthalmopathy a median roughly 6.3 months before onset.

Material for sequencing was peripheral blood or thyroid tissue (not recorded which). The V call is TRBV2, the J call TRBJ1-2; 9 nucleotides match TRBD1. The origin of this receptor is a woman between 18 and 29 years old with Graves' hyperthyroidism. The chain's CDR3 is CASSQPGQGYSHGYTF. The CDR3 region has the DNA TGTGCCAGCAGCCAACCGGGACAGGGTTATTCGCATGGCTACACCTTC.